This T cell receptor (beta chain) stems from a study of blood T cell repertoires in COVID-19 (TCRdb year 2020). For the study in its entirety: The collaborator samples originated in the United States, Italy and Spain and spanned the acute and convalescent phases of COVID-19. The material from the prospective study consisted of cDNA or gDNA derived from T cells, B-cell-depleted T cells, or PBMCs. Samples came from the ongoing ImmuneRACE study (first 160 participants) plus 1,254 subjects from 6 global collaborators. Where HLA class I and class II types were available, the types were taken from metadata supplied by the sample provider, not from assay-based typing. The repertoires were released in a freely available public database intended as a resource for research on the immune response to SARS-CoV-2. The dataset comprised deeply sampled blood TCRbeta repertoires from subjects exposed to, actively infected with, or recovered from COVID-19. Nearly every sample came with metadata listing a de-identified subject ID, COVID-19 status, age in years and sex.

What the authors observed across the whole study: The quantity of clinical and demographic metadata differed by source and by participant and was supplied without curation.

TCRbeta CDR3 regions were amplified from genomic DNA using the immunoSEQ Assay, a bias-controlled multiplex PCR. From the authors' description of their analysis: The number of nucleated cells in each sample was estimated by amplification of reference gene primers within the assay. Sequence reads were collapsed and filtered to measure the absolute abundance of every unique TCRbeta CDR3 rearrangement. Productive Simpson clonality was computed per sample as the square root of Simpson's diversity index over productive rearrangements. TCRdb obtained this table from immuneACCESS and retained in-frame rearrangements with V and J assigned. These tables miss some clones; where compared with another copy, unresolved V genes account for less than half of the shortfall, and the remainder is unexplained. That table gives V, J and clone size, and the DNA gave D and trimming. The sample table records over 200,000 clones; less than 85% of these occur just once. The leading ten clones occupy approximately 1.8% of the sample.

The CDR1 and CDR2 encoded by the germline V gene (reference sequence) are SEHNR and FQNEAQ. The trim is 4 bases for V and 4 bases for J, with a gap of 15 bases between the germline ends. The CDR3 sequence holds 15 residues, the cysteine and phenylalanine included. Only the CDR3 DNA stays, 45 bases, in frame from base 1. Of note for this clone: Its binding antigen is unknown. It has no much larger one-base neighbor in the sample; base qualities were not kept.

Participants in the prospective study were aged about 18 to 95 years, lived in some 24 United States geographic areas, and enrolled through a virtual design. In the prospective study, participants were assigned to cohorts based on the clinical history participants reported in a screening survey and a study questionnaire. ImmuneRACE Cohort 3 recovered participants were defined by two consecutive negative NP/OP PCR tests, healthcare professional clearance, or symptom resolution. In the prospective study, whole blood, serum and a nasopharyngeal or oropharyngeal swab were collected from each participant by mobile phlebotomists. Over a roughly 2-month period, participants in the prospective study had the option of providing additional blood draws and questionnaires. Before DNA extraction, prospective study blood samples were shipped either frozen or at room temperature.

The rearrangement combines TRBV7-9 with TRBJ2-3, with a tentative D gene TRBD2 over 6 matching bases. The clonotype was recovered from a man aged 60-69 years who had recovered from COVID-19. Sequenced material: PBMCs or T cells enriched from blood (not recorded which). The sequenced DNA is TGTGCCAGCAGCTATCCGACTAGTTTTCCAGATACGCAGTATTTT. It translates as CASSYPTSFPDTQYF.